These 30 T cell receptor beta chains were sequenced from one sample in a study of blood T cell repertoires in COVID-19. Here immunoSEQ multiplex PCR was the method, and the copy in TCRdb shows in-frame clones only, minus some. The sample has a few hundred thousand clones; 86% are singletons. The sequenced material came from peripheral blood. These receptors were obtained from a woman in her twenties or thirties with active or convalescent COVID-19.

The chain combines TRBV19 with TRBJ2-7; the match to TRBD1 covers 10 bases. Trimming took 7 bases from V and 2 from J; bases not matched to a gene: 8. Per the germline V gene, CDR1 is LNHDA and CDR2 is SQIVND (reference sequence). The CDR3 consists of 15 residues. This CDR3 reads CASKRGQGDPYEQYF. Written as DNA, the CDR3 is TGTGCCAGTAAGCGAGGACAGGGGGACCCCTACGAGCAGTACTTC.

The chain couples TRBV10-3 to TRBJ1-1; 10 bases fit TRBD1. CDR3 length: 15 residues. V lost 10 bases to trimming and J lost 10 bases; unmatched junction nucleotides: 18. CDR1 and CDR2 (germline): ENHRY, SYGVKD. The CDR3 bases are TGTGCCACCCGCCCCCCCGGGACAGGGGCCGGAAGAGCTTTCTTT. Residues: CATRPPGTGAGRAFF.

This sequence joins TRBV7-9 and TRBJ1-1, with D unresolved. The CDR3 runs to 14 residues. The germline V and J ends were trimmed by 1 base and 1 base, with 7 bases remaining between them. CDR1 and CDR2 (germline): SEHNR, FQNEAQ (reference sequence). CDR3 nucleotide sequence: TGTGCCAGCAGCTTAGAGGCAGGGAACACTGAAGCTTTCTTT. Protein sequence: CASSLEAGNTEAFF.

This rearrangement joins TRBV2 to TRBJ2-2; TRBD1 might be the D (5 bases). The ends were cut back, 5 bases at V and 6 bases at J, with 13 bases in the middle. CDR1 SNHLY and CDR2 FYNNEI come from the germline V gene. The CDR3 contains 14 residues. CDR3 DNA: TGTGCCAGCAGTACCTCTTGGGGCGCCGGGGAGCTGTTTTTT. Translated, it gives CASSTSWGAGELFF.

This sequence joins TRBV6-5 and TRBJ1-1; D may be TRBD1 (6 bases). Germline lookup yields CDR1 MNHEY and CDR2 SVGAGI. The CDR3 loop spans 14 amino acids. The V and J ends lost 2 bases and 8 bases respectively, with 15 bases between them. The CDR3, as DNA: TGTGCCAGCAGTTACCGGACAGTGAGCTCCGAAGCTTTCTTT. Its protein is CASSYRTVSSEAFF.

The V call is TRBV5-1, the J call TRBJ2-7; TRBD2 agrees at 12 bases. Germline-derived CDR1 and CDR2 are SGHRS and YFSETQ. This CDR3 has 14 residues. The V segment lost 4 bases and the J segment 4 bases; nucleotides outside the gene matches: 3. As DNA, the CDR3 is TGCGCCAGCAGCCCGACTAGCGGGGGATACGAGCAGTACTTC. Its translation: CASSPTSGGYEQYF.

V is TRBV5-1 and J is TRBJ2-5; D perhaps matches TRBD2 (6 bases). V shed 3 bases and J shed 5 bases, with 20 bases lying between them. In germline, CDR1 is SGHRS, CDR2 YFSETQ. CDR3 size: 16 residues. The CDR3 sequence is CASSSPGGVLGETQYF. The CDR3 DNA reads as TGCGCCAGCAGCTCTCCGGGCGGGGTCCTCGGGGAGACCCAGTACTTC.

This clone was detected a few times. V and J are TRBV4-1 and TRBJ1-1; 8 nucleotides agree with TRBD1. With 0 bases clipped from V and 0 bases from J, the junction kept 6 bases outside the gene matches. Germline lookup yields CDR1 MGHRA and CDR2 YSYEKL. The CDR3 consists of 17 residues. The CDR3 protein is CASSQDLQGVMNTEAFF. The CDR3 DNA is TGCGCCAGCAGCCAAGATTTACAGGGGGTAATGAACACTGAAGCTTTCTTT.

The chain uses TRBV9 and TRBJ1-6; D call uncertain. The V and J ends lost 0 bases and 6 bases respectively, with 7 bases between them. CDR1 and CDR2 (germline): SGDLS, YYNGEE. The CDR3 has 14 amino acids. The CDR3, as DNA: TGTGCCAGCAGCGTAGCGGCGGGTAATTCACCCCTCCACTTT. This codes for CASSVAAGNSPLHF.

This sequence joins TRBV2 and TRBJ2-3; TRBD1 aligns across 9 bases. The CDR3 loop spans 15 amino acids. The V gene's germline CDR1 is SNHLY and CDR2 FYNNEI. V lost 8 bases and J lost 2; bases outside the gene matches: 8. CDR3 loop: CASGGGQGHTDTQYF. CDR3 nucleotides: TGTGCCAGCGGGGGGGGACAGGGCCACACAGATACGCAGTATTTT.

This clone was observed once. V and J are TRBV5-4 and TRBJ1-1; D perhaps matches TRBD1 (6 bases). V was shortened by 1 base and J by 3 bases, with 10 bases between the two germline ends. The CDR3 is 14 residues long. Per germline, CDR1 SGHNT and CDR2 YYREEE (reference sequence). The DNA of the CDR3 is TGTGCCAGCAGCTTGTACGCAGGGGACACTGAAGCTTTCTTT. This sequence encodes CASSLYAGDTEAFF.

V is TRBV25-1 and J is TRBJ1-1; possibly TRBD1 for D (6 bases). The length of the CDR3 is 14 residues. Germline CDR1 MGHDK, CDR2 SYGVNS. Trimming pared 5 bases from V and 4 bases from J, leaving 14 bases between. CDR3 protein: CASSLGGVGTEAFF. CDR3 coding DNA: TGTGCCAGCAGTCTAGGGGGGGTCGGCACTGAAGCTTTCTTT.

In this sample, this clone turned up a few times. The V and J genes are TRBV10-1 and TRBJ2-2, with 10 bases identical to TRBD1. The CDR3 consists of 14 residues. V gave up 9 bases and J gave up 6 bases; unmatched junction bases: 7. The V gene's germline CDR1 is WNHNN and CDR2 SYGVQD (reference sequence). The CDR3 sequence is CASKGTGDPGELFF. Written as DNA, the CDR3 is TGCGCCAGTAAAGGGACAGGGGACCCCGGGGAGCTGTTTTTT.

This clone has a handful of counts. The rearrangement joins TRBV7-2 to TRBJ1-5, with 7 bases matching TRBD1. The CDR3 runs to 15 residues. Germline V gene lookup returns CDR1 SGHTA and CDR2 FQGNSA. Unmatched junction bases numbered 11, after V lost 5 bases and J lost 7 bases. The CDR3 here is CASSTRQGSGQPQHF. The CDR3 nucleotides read TGTGCCAGCAGCACGAGACAGGGATCAGGGCAGCCCCAGCATTTT.

This sequence joins TRBV2 and TRBJ1-6; perhaps TRBD1 as D (5 bases). Germline V gene lookup returns CDR1 SNHLY and CDR2 FYNNEI. The V gene lost 6 bases and the J gene lost 9 bases, with 9 bases spanning the gap. The CDR3 has 12 residues. For the CDR3, the DNA is TGTGCCAGCAGGGGGGAGGGTTCACCCCTCCACTTT. It yields the protein CASRGEGSPLHF.

V usage is TRBV2 and J usage is TRBJ1-1; D gene uncertain. Germline loops: CDR1 SNHLY, CDR2 FYNNEI. This CDR3 is built from 14 residues. Trimming cost V 2 bases and J 2 bases, with 9 bases left between them. The CDR3 DNA is TGTGCCAGCAGTGAATTCGGGTCTAACACTGAAGCTTTCTTT. It codes for CASSEFGSNTEAFF.

The chain has TRBV10-3 and TRBJ2-6; D possibly corresponds to TRBD1 (7 bases). The CDR3 extends over 14 amino acids. V was cut by 11 bases and J by 0 bases, with 11 bases left in between. Germline V gene sequence: CDR1 ENHRY, CDR2 SYGVKD. The CDR3 spells CASQGGSGANVLTF. CDR3 bases: TGTGCCTCCCAGGGGGGCTCTGGGGCCAACGTCCTGACTTTC.

This sequence joins TRBV3-1 (or the pseudogene TRBV3-2) and TRBJ1-1, with a weak D call TRBD1 (5 bases). This CDR3 is 12 amino acids long. V was clipped by 4 bases and J by 11 bases, with 14 bases between them. The germline V gene has CDR1 LGHDT and CDR2 YNNKEL (reference sequence). The chain's CDR3 is CASSPVGTQAFF. The CDR3 DNA sequence: TGTGCCAGCAGCCCCGTAGGGACTCAGGCTTTCTTT.

V usage is TRBV5-1 and J usage is TRBJ1-1; D unclear. Germline V gene sequence: CDR1 SGHRS, CDR2 YFSETQ. The CDR3 is 14 residues long. Trimming cost V 0 bases and J 5 bases, with 11 bases left between them. The CDR3, as DNA: TGCGCCAGCAGCTTGGCCTCCCCGGGGACTGAAGCTTTCTTT. This codes for CASSLASPGTEAFF.

The V and J genes are TRBV4-1 and TRBJ2-5; TRBD1 aligns across 11 bases. Germline V CDR1 and CDR2: MGHRA, YSYEKL. J gave up 3 bases and V 4 bases, and 10 bases lay outside the gene matches. The CDR3 is 17 residues long. The CDR3 DNA is TGCGCCAGCAGCCTCCACACGACGGGACAGGGGGAAGAGACCCAGTACTTC. This codes for CASSLHTTGQGEETQYF.

The chain has TRBV7-9 and TRBJ2-2; no firm D call. V was pared by 0 bases and J by 8 bases, with 4 bases between. Germline CDR1 and CDR2: SEHNR and FQNEAQ (reference sequence). This CDR3 has 12 residues. Here the CDR3 DNA reads TGTGCCAGCAGCTTAGCGTCAGGGGAGCTGTTTTTT. As protein: CASSLASGELFF.

The chain links TRBV19 to TRBJ1-2; possibly TRBD1 for D (6 bases). CDR1 and CDR2 (germline): LNHDA, SQIVND (reference sequence). This CDR3 spans 13 amino acids. Trimming cost V 9 bases and J 4 bases, with 15 bases left between them. In DNA, the CDR3 is TGTGCCAGCCTACGGGAGGACAGCTATGGCTACACCTTC. This codes for CASLREDSYGYTF.

This clone was counted between two and nine times. This chain links TRBV5-1 with TRBJ2-5; TRBD2 aligns across 10 bases. V was clipped by 6 bases and J by 4 bases; unmatched bases: 9. The CDR3 loop spans 15 amino acids. Per germline, CDR1 SGHRS and CDR2 YFSETQ. The CDR3 protein is CASNQAGGFGETQYF. The CDR3, as DNA: TGCGCCAGCAACCAAGCGGGGGGGTTCGGAGAGACCCAGTACTTC.

This sequence joins TRBV6-1 and TRBJ2-3, with D tentatively TRBD2 (5 bases). The V gene's germline CDR1 is MNHNS and CDR2 SASEGT. V lost 2 bases to trimming and J lost 7 bases, with 22 bases between them. The CDR3 consists of 17 residues. The CDR3, as DNA: TGTGCCAGCAGTGAAAATGGTTTCGGTACCGGGGTAAATACGCAGTATTTT. Amino acid sequence: CASSENGFGTGVNTQYF.

This clone has just a few counts. CDR3 amino acids: CASTMTGVSTEAFF. DNA for the CDR3: TGTGCCAGCACCATGACCGGGGTTAGCACTGAAGCTTTCTTT. The chain employs TRBV11-1 and TRBJ1-1; D gene ambiguous. The CDR3 covers 14 residues. CDR1 is SGHAT, CDR2 FQDESV, per germline (reference sequence). V shed 7 bases and J shed 4 bases, with 16 bases lying between them.

This chain connects TRBV19 to TRBJ1-2; 9 bases are shared with TRBD1. The germline gives CDR1 LNHDA, CDR2 SQIVND (reference sequence). V lost 9 bases to trimming and J lost 3 bases; unmatched junction nucleotides: 11. The CDR3 covers 15 residues. The DNA for the CDR3 is TGTGCCAGCGCGACAGGGGGTAAAGCTTACTATGGCTACACCTTC. Protein sequence: CASATGGKAYYGYTF.

This chain connects TRBV27 to TRBJ2-1; 8 bases agree with TRBD2. The CDR3 extends over 13 amino acids. Germline V gene lookup returns CDR1 MNHEY and CDR2 SMNVEV (reference sequence). V dropped 6 bases and J dropped 2; count of bases not matched to a gene: 0. CDR3 nucleotides: TGTGCCAGCAGCGGGGGGGCCTACAATGAGCAGTTCTTC. As protein: CASSGGAYNEQFF.

This clone showed up just a few times. The rearrangement links TRBV7-8 to TRBJ2-1; tentatively, D is TRBD2 (7 bases). The CDR3 spans 14 residues. With 5 bases removed from V and 8 bases from J, the gap between germline ends came to 16 bases. From germline, CDR1 is SGHVS and CDR2 FQNEAQ. The CDR3: CASSPRGARDEQFF. The CDR3 nucleotides read TGTGCCAGCAGCCCCCGGGGGGCGAGGGATGAGCAGTTCTTC.

This clone appeared a few times. The CDR3 sequence is CASSPDRGIGFF. The DNA for the CDR3 is TGTGCCAGCAGCCCGGACAGGGGAATCGGTTTCTTT. This chain joins TRBV2 and TRBJ1-1, with 9 positions matching TRBD1. The CDR3 loop spans 12 amino acids. V gave up 6 bases and J gave up 13 bases; unmatched junction bases: 9. Germline V CDR1 and CDR2: SNHLY, FYNNEI.

The DNA of the CDR3 is TGTGCCAGCAGCAAAGGCCCCTTTGTGGAGGGTGGAGCTTTCTTT. Residues: CASSKGPFVEGGAFF. The rearrangement joins TRBV21-1 to TRBJ1-1. TRBV21-1 is labeled a pseudogene. The CDR3 loop spans 15 amino acids.